This is a list of T cell receptor beta chains from one sample in a study of identical twins. Using its own MiXCR run on the 5' RACE reads, TCRdb lists one record per CDR3 protein. The profile covers over 250,000 distinct CDR3 sequences, with roughly 9.7% appearing a single time and 6% to 8.5% taken by the ten largest. These same records also appear under a second study, on yellow fever vaccine responses in identical twins.

The sequenced material came from CD8+ T cells sorted from blood. These receptors all stem from a woman between 18 and 30 years old in good health. Both conserved end residues are trimmed from each CDR3. A D gene is named only where the DNA matches it firmly. Expanded clones get a size class; other rows say once, few or many, or leave the size out.

abundance: few
d_gene: .
v_gene: TRBV4-1
CDR3aa: ASSPNIGRYEQY

abundance: few
d_gene: .
v_gene: TRBV11-2
CDR3aa: ASSLDRGRLEKLF

abundance: few
d_gene: TRBD2
v_gene: TRBV4-3
CDR3aa: ASSHPSGRVEETQY

abundance: few
d_gene: TRBD1
v_gene: TRBV5-6
CDR3aa: ASSSDRGPINYGYT

abundance: many
d_gene: TRBD2
v_gene: TRBV20-1
CDR3aa: SARRASGLYEQY

abundance: few
d_gene: .
v_gene: TRBV2
CDR3aa: ASSEDPGSYYEQY

abundance: few
d_gene: TRBD1
v_gene: TRBV29-1
CDR3aa: SVEDPDRGNNEQF

abundance: few
d_gene: TRBD2
v_gene: TRBV4-3
CDR3aa: ASSQDRSGRPIYNEQF

abundance: many
d_gene: .
v_gene: TRBV3-1
CDR3aa: ASSQEGGTGQITDTQY

abundance: many
d_gene: .
v_gene: TRBV20-1
CDR3aa: SARDSFNGNTIY

abundance: many
d_gene: .
v_gene: TRBV5-5
CDR3aa: ASSLMDGGNTIY

abundance: .
d_gene: TRBD1
v_gene: TRBV12-3/TRBV12-4
CDR3aa: ASQGDSAYEQY

abundance: many
d_gene: .
v_gene: TRBV6-1
CDR3aa: ASSEARGTGYT

abundance: .
d_gene: TRBD2
v_gene: TRBV6-4
CDR3aa: ASSDSAGGQNIQY

abundance: .
d_gene: TRBD1
v_gene: TRBV14
CDR3aa: ASSQDDTGGYNEQF

abundance: .
d_gene: TRBD1
v_gene: TRBV29-1
CDR3aa: SVEGSGTGMLTNYGYT

abundance: .
d_gene: TRBD2
v_gene: TRBV24-1
CDR3aa: ATSDISSGPYQETQY

abundance: .
d_gene: .
v_gene: TRBV28
CDR3aa: ASSTQMSTGLEAGANVLT

abundance: many
d_gene: .
v_gene: TRBV11-2
CDR3aa: ASSDDLSSYNEQF

abundance: .
d_gene: .
v_gene: TRBV27
CDR3aa: ASSYRRGIDEQY

abundance: few
d_gene: .
v_gene: TRBV6-6
CDR3aa: AGRGGDEQF

abundance: few
d_gene: TRBD1
v_gene: TRBV20-1
CDR3aa: SAQDGGQGGGEAF

abundance: few
d_gene: .
v_gene: TRBV7-2
CDR3aa: ASSKPGSYVQTQY

abundance: many
d_gene: .
v_gene: TRBV7-8
CDR3aa: ASSLGRGRETQY

abundance: few
d_gene: .
v_gene: TRBV29-1
CDR3aa: SVERASPYEQY

abundance: few
d_gene: TRBD1
v_gene: TRBV25-1
CDR3aa: ASRARGRGLYEQY

abundance: few
d_gene: .
v_gene: TRBV6-6
CDR3aa: ATGLASYEQY

abundance: few
d_gene: .
v_gene: TRBV20-1
CDR3aa: SARGGGSSTEAF

abundance: many
d_gene: TRBD1
v_gene: TRBV29-1
CDR3aa: SVDPGQGTGGYT

abundance: few
d_gene: .
v_gene: TRBV7-2
CDR3aa: ASSLAPRPGPNTDTQY

abundance: many
d_gene: TRBD2
v_gene: TRBV6-1
CDR3aa: ASSALGLAKYYEQY

abundance: many
d_gene: .
v_gene: TRBV20-1
CDR3aa: SARTSSTQY

abundance: many
d_gene: TRBD2
v_gene: TRBV9
CDR3aa: ASSVAGLFTDTQY

abundance: .
d_gene: .
v_gene: TRBV5-4
CDR3aa: ASSPEAGYQETQY

abundance: .
d_gene: TRBD1
v_gene: TRBV4-3
CDR3aa: ASSQDRVAGGVDTQY

abundance: many
d_gene: TRBD1
v_gene: TRBV7-9
CDR3aa: ASSLDGTDALGPQH

abundance: .
d_gene: TRBD2
v_gene: TRBV5-1
CDR3aa: ASSSTLAGVNTGELF

abundance: many
d_gene: TRBD1
v_gene: TRBV20-1
CDR3aa: SARPRDRDYEQY